Listed below are T cell receptor beta chains from one sample, sequenced in a study of blood T cell repertoires in COVID-19. TCRdb keeps only in-frame clones here, not all; method: immunoSEQ multiplex PCR. The data hold around 150,000 clones, with about 84% observed a single time. Sequencing was done on a sample of PBMCs or T cells enriched from blood (not recorded which). These receptors originate from a man between 35 and 55 years old who had recovered from COVID-19. CDR3s include the opening cysteine and the closing phenylalanine or tryptophan. The D gene is left open where the match is weak. Not every row has a clone size; where given, it reads once, few, many or a size class.

CDR3 DNA | CDR3 protein | D gene | J gene | V gene | clone size
TGTGCCAGCAGCCCGAGGCAGGGAAATCCCTACACCTTC | CASSPRQGNPYTF | - | TRBJ1-2 | TRBV2 | -
TGTGCCAGCAGCCCAGGGACACAGTACAATGAGCAGTTCTTC | CASSPGTQYNEQFF | - | TRBJ2-1 | TRBV11-2 | -
TGTGCCAGCAGCTTATTCCGAGCGGGGGGGAGGCCAGATACGCAGTATTTT | CASSLFRAGGRPDTQYF | TRBD2 | TRBJ2-3 | TRBV7-6 | -
TGTGCCACCAGCAGAATGAGGGGGTATAGCAATCAGCCCCAGCATTTT | CATSRMRGYSNQPQHF | - | TRBJ1-5 | TRBV15 | -
TGCAGCGTTGCTCCTAGCACAGATACGCAGTATTTT | CSVAPSTDTQYF | - | TRBJ2-3 | TRBV29-1 | -
TGCAGCGTTGAAACTGGACTTACCTACGAGCAGTACTTC | CSVETGLTYEQYF | - | TRBJ2-7 | TRBV29-1 | once
TGTGCCAGAGTGCGGGGGGGCACTGAAGCTTTCTTT | CARVRGGTEAFF | - | TRBJ1-1 | TRBV2 | -
TGTGCCAGTAGTATATTTGCGGGGGGCTATGGCTACACCTTC | CASSIFAGGYGYTF | - | TRBJ1-2 | TRBV19 | -
TGTGCCAGCAGCTCCGTCTACGAGCAGTACTTC | CASSSVYEQYF | - | TRBJ2-7 | TRBV5-6 | -
TGTGCCAGCAGCCAACAGTGGCAGGGGGGCACTGAAGCTTTCTTT | CASSQQWQGGTEAFF | TRBD1 | TRBJ1-1 | TRBV4-2 | -
TGTGCCAGCAGTTTGCGCGGCACCGCCTATGGCTACACCTTC | CASSLRGTAYGYTF | - | TRBJ1-2 | TRBV27 | -
TGTGCCAGCAGCCAAGGGGGGCCCTACGAGCAGTACTTC | CASSQGGPYEQYF | - | TRBJ2-7 | TRBV4-2 | -
TGTGCCAGCAGTCCTGGACACTCCTATGGCTACACCTTC | CASSPGHSYGYTF | - | TRBJ1-2 | TRBV6-4 | -
TGTGCCAGCAGGCTAGCGGGGGGATACAATGAGCAGTTCTTC | CASRLAGGYNEQFF | TRBD2 | TRBJ2-1 | TRBV27 | -
TGCGCCAGCAGCCCACAGGGGTCTCAGCCCCAGCATTTT | CASSPQGSQPQHF | TRBD1 | TRBJ1-5 | TRBV10-1 | once
TGTGCCTGTTTCAAGTCCAGGGTTCGAAACCCCTTC | CACFKSRVRNPF | - | TRBJ1-2 | TRBV30 | -
TGTGCCAGCAGCTTAGGAGGGCCGGACTCAAACTATGGCTACACCTTC | CASSLGGPDSNYGYTF | - | TRBJ1-2 | TRBV11-3 | few
TGTGCCAGCAGCCAAGTAGCGGGGGGAACAGATACGCAGTATTTT | CASSQVAGGTDTQYF | TRBD2 | TRBJ2-3 | TRBV4-2 | -
TGTGCCATCGGAACTAGCGGGCGCTCGAAAGAGACCCAGTACTTC | CAIGTSGRSKETQYF | TRBD2 | TRBJ2-5 | TRBV10-3 | -
TGTGCCAGCAGCTTGGCGCAGCGCAATTCACCCCTCCACTTT | CASSLAQRNSPLHF | - | TRBJ1-6 | TRBV5-6 | -
TGTGCCAGCAGTTACACCACAGGGAAGAACACTGAAGCTTTCTTT | CASSYTTGKNTEAFF | - | TRBJ1-1 | TRBV6-5 | -
TGTGCCAGCAGCTTAGGAGGAGTCAATGAGCAGTTCTTC | CASSLGGVNEQFF | - | TRBJ2-1 | TRBV7-8 | few
TGTGCCACCAGCCCACAGGGGGCGAGCACTGAAGCTTTCTTT | CATSPQGASTEAFF | TRBD1 | TRBJ1-1 | TRBV24-1 | -
TGTGCCTGGAAGGGCGGGGAAAAACTGTTTTTT | CAWKGGEKLFF | - | TRBJ1-4 | TRBV30 | -
TGCGCCAGCTCGGGGGACCTCAACAATGAGCAGTTCTTC | CASSGDLNNEQFF | - | TRBJ2-1 | TRBV10-1 | -
TGCGCCAGCAGCTTGGGGACAGGGAGGTCAGAGACCCAGTACTTC | CASSLGTGRSETQYF | TRBD1 | TRBJ2-5 | TRBV5-1 | -
TGTGCCAGCAGCTTAGAGCCCGGGTCAGGGGGTGGCTACACCTTC | CASSLEPGSGGGYTF | TRBD1 | TRBJ1-2 | TRBV7-9 | -
TGCGCCAGCAGAGAACGGACTAGCGGGGGCGGGGAGCTGTTTTTT | CASRERTSGGGELFF | TRBD2 | TRBJ2-2 | TRBV10-2 | -
TGTGCCAGCAGCTTATCGAGGGGGTCGACTGAAGCTTTCTTT | CASSLSRGSTEAFF | - | TRBJ1-1 | TRBV11-2 | -